What follows describes a single TCR beta chain. Its antigen is still unknown. This may be a read error: a much more frequent sequence differs by one nucleotide. The data derive from a study of T cell repertoires in cytomegalovirus infection. Study overall: The authors relied on CMV epitopes, both recently identified HLA-C-restricted and well-studied HLA-B-restricted. Indications of both CMV infection and matching HLA type were provided by public TCR beta signatures.

MiXCR, applied by TCRdb to the reads, yields one record per CDR3 protein. The table includes around 900,000 distinct CDR3 sequences, roughly 31% detected once. Germline loops: CDR1 SGHVT, CDR2 SQSDAQ. The V end was cut by 5 bases, the J end by 0 bases, with 16 bases between. The CDR3 is 16 residues long. The clonotype was recovered from a human donor in good health (CMV status not recorded). Some clones in this sample may be carry-over from other donors' samples. V gene TRBV7-4 combines with J gene TRBJ1-2; D uncertain. This material consisted of cultured CD8+ T cells from PBMCs, taken from culture after CMV antigen stimulation. CDR3 amino acids: CASSEDQSNTNYGYTF. The DNA for the CDR3 is TGTGCCAGCAGCGAAGACCAGTCAAATACTAACTATGGCTACACCTTC.